These T cell receptor beta chains were read from a single sample in a study of early T cells in non-severe SARS-CoV-2 infection. TCRdb re-derived calls from the 5' RACE reads in MiXCR, one entry per CDR3 protein. The data show roughly 55,000 distinct CDR3 sequences, just under 15% seen once. Sequenced material: whole blood, taken at baseline. The receptors here all came from an adult who was a healthcare worker with PCR-confirmed SARS-CoV-2 infection or an uninfected control (not recorded which). CDR3s include the opening cysteine and the closing phenylalanine or tryptophan. A D gene is named only where the DNA matches it firmly. Rows may omit the clone size; those that give it use once, few, many or a size class.

j_gene: TRBJ1-1
d_gene: TRBD1
abundance: few
v_gene: TRBV20-1
CDR3nt: TGCAGTGCTACAGACAGGGGAACTGAAGCTTTCTTT
CDR3aa: CSATDRGTEAFF

j_gene: TRBJ2-5
d_gene: .
abundance: few
v_gene: TRBV4-2
CDR3nt: TGTGCCAGCAGCCAAGCGGTAGGACTACAAGAGACCCAGTACTTC
CDR3aa: CASSQAVGLQETQYF

j_gene: TRBJ2-3
d_gene: .
abundance: many
v_gene: TRBV6-6
CDR3nt: TGTGCCAGCACCCCCTTGGGCGGCACAGATACGCAGTATTTT
CDR3aa: CASTPLGGTDTQYF

j_gene: TRBJ1-1
d_gene: .
abundance: .
v_gene: TRBV20-1
CDR3nt: TGCAGTGCTAGTCGGCAGGGGCACACTGAAGCTTTCTTT
CDR3aa: CSASRQGHTEAFF

j_gene: TRBJ2-2
d_gene: .
abundance: few
v_gene: TRBV28
CDR3nt: TGTGCCAGCACCCTCCTACTGAACACCGGGGAGCTGTTTTTT
CDR3aa: CASTLLLNTGELFF

j_gene: TRBJ2-2
d_gene: TRBD1
abundance: .
v_gene: TRBV11-2
CDR3nt: TGTGCCAGCAGCGACCGGGACAGGAGCACCGGGGAGCTGTTTTTT
CDR3aa: CASSDRDRSTGELFF

j_gene: TRBJ2-7
d_gene: .
abundance: few
v_gene: TRBV18
CDR3nt: TGTGCCAGCTCACCACAGGGGAGAGGGGAGCAGTACTTC
CDR3aa: CASSPQGRGEQYF

j_gene: TRBJ1-5
d_gene: .
abundance: few
v_gene: TRBV20-1
CDR3nt: TGCAGTGCTCCCGGTGGGGGCAATCAGCCCCAGCATTTT
CDR3aa: CSAPGGGNQPQHF

j_gene: TRBJ2-1
d_gene: TRBD2
abundance: few
v_gene: TRBV5-4
CDR3nt: TGTGCCAGCAGCTTTGGGCTAGCGGGAGTCAATGAGCAGTTCTTC
CDR3aa: CASSFGLAGVNEQFF

j_gene: TRBJ1-2
d_gene: .
abundance: few
v_gene: TRBV5-1
CDR3nt: TGCGCCAGCAGCTTTCTCACAGATTATGGCTACACCTTC
CDR3aa: CASSFLTDYGYTF

j_gene: TRBJ1-1
d_gene: .
abundance: .
v_gene: TRBV18
CDR3nt: TGTGCCAGCTCACCGGCCTGGGGCACTGAAGCTTTCTTT
CDR3aa: CASSPAWGTEAFF

j_gene: TRBJ1-1
d_gene: .
abundance: many
v_gene: TRBV12-3/TRBV12-4
CDR3nt: TGTGCCAGCAGTTTAAGGTTCACTGAAGCTTTCTTT
CDR3aa: CASSLRFTEAFF

j_gene: TRBJ2-6
d_gene: TRBD2
abundance: few
v_gene: TRBV7-2
CDR3nt: TGTGCCAGCAGCCCAGCCGGGACTATCCTCTCTGGGGCCAACGTCCTGACTTTC
CDR3aa: CASSPAGTILSGANVLTF

j_gene: TRBJ2-5
d_gene: .
abundance: .
v_gene: TRBV10-2
CDR3nt: TGCGCCAGCAGTAACAGACTAGATTTCCAAGAGACCCAGTACTTC
CDR3aa: CASSNRLDFQETQYF

j_gene: TRBJ2-7
d_gene: .
abundance: many
v_gene: TRBV20-1
CDR3nt: TGCAGTGCTAGAAAGGGGGCAGGGGGGTACGAGCAGTACTTC
CDR3aa: CSARKGAGGYEQYF

j_gene: TRBJ2-3
d_gene: TRBD2
abundance: few
v_gene: TRBV3-1
CDR3nt: TGTGCCAGCAGCCCTGGGGGGACTAGCGGGACAGATACGCAGTATTTT
CDR3aa: CASSPGGTSGTDTQYF

j_gene: TRBJ2-3
d_gene: TRBD2
abundance: .
v_gene: TRBV18
CDR3nt: TGTGCCAGCTCACCGACCGGGGAGAATAGCGGGAGTGTAGCAGATACGCAGTATTTT
CDR3aa: CASSPTGENSGSVADTQYF

j_gene: TRBJ2-2
d_gene: .
abundance: few
v_gene: TRBV7-2
CDR3nt: TGTGCCAGCAGCTTAGGGCCGTTTAACACCGGGGAGCTGTTTTTT
CDR3aa: CASSLGPFNTGELFF

j_gene: TRBJ2-5
d_gene: TRBD2
abundance: .
v_gene: TRBV5-1
CDR3nt: TGCGCCAGCAGCTTGGCACTAGCGAAAGAGACCCAGTACTTC
CDR3aa: CASSLALAKETQYF

j_gene: TRBJ2-7
d_gene: .
abundance: many
v_gene: TRBV28
CDR3nt: TGTGCCAGCAGTTTAGCGGGACACTCCTACGAGCAGTACTTC
CDR3aa: CASSLAGHSYEQYF

j_gene: TRBJ2-5
d_gene: TRBD1
abundance: few
v_gene: TRBV10-3
CDR3nt: TGTGCCATCAGTGACAGGGGGGAGACCCAGTACTTC
CDR3aa: CAISDRGETQYF

j_gene: TRBJ2-5
d_gene: TRBD1
abundance: .
v_gene: TRBV20-1
CDR3nt: TGCAGTGCTAGGACAGGGGGAGAGACCCAGTACTTC
CDR3aa: CSARTGGETQYF

j_gene: TRBJ2-7
d_gene: .
abundance: .
v_gene: TRBV27
CDR3nt: TGTGCCAGCAGTTCCCCAGTGGGGGGGCAGTACTTC
CDR3aa: CASSSPVGGQYF

j_gene: TRBJ2-5
d_gene: .
abundance: few
v_gene: TRBV5-4
CDR3nt: TGTGCCAGCAGCTTGCCTACCCAAGAGACCCAGTACTTC
CDR3aa: CASSLPTQETQYF

j_gene: TRBJ2-3
d_gene: .
abundance: many
v_gene: TRBV5-8
CDR3nt: TGTGCCAGCAGCTTGCGACACACCACAGATACGCAGTATTTT
CDR3aa: CASSLRHTTDTQYF

j_gene: TRBJ2-1
d_gene: .
abundance: many
v_gene: TRBV7-9
CDR3nt: TGTGCCAGCAGCTTATCCGCCTCCTACAATGAGCAGTTCTTC
CDR3aa: CASSLSASYNEQFF

j_gene: TRBJ2-2
d_gene: .
abundance: many
v_gene: TRBV12-3/TRBV12-4
CDR3nt: TGTGCCAGCAGCCGGACAGCTAACACCGGGGAGCTGTTTTTT
CDR3aa: CASSRTANTGELFF

j_gene: TRBJ2-5
d_gene: TRBD2
abundance: few
v_gene: TRBV11-3
CDR3nt: TGTGCCAGCAGCTTAGGCGGGGGAGAGACCCAGTACTTC
CDR3aa: CASSLGGGETQYF

j_gene: TRBJ2-2
d_gene: .
abundance: .
v_gene: TRBV30
CDR3nt: TGTGCCTGGAGTGTACTGAGGTTTGCCGGGGAGCTGTTTTTT
CDR3aa: CAWSVLRFAGELFF

j_gene: TRBJ2-2
d_gene: .
abundance: .
v_gene: TRBV25-1
CDR3nt: TGTGCCAGCAGTGAATTTGGGGTCGGGGAGCTGTTTTTT
CDR3aa: CASSEFGVGELFF

j_gene: TRBJ1-6
d_gene: .
abundance: few
v_gene: TRBV28
CDR3nt: TGTGCCAGCAACCCAGCAGGGGCGTACGCACCCCTCCACTTT
CDR3aa: CASNPAGAYAPLHF

j_gene: TRBJ2-3
d_gene: TRBD2
abundance: few
v_gene: TRBV5-1
CDR3nt: TGCGCCAGCTTCGCGGGAGGGCTAGGAGATACGCAGTATTTT
CDR3aa: CASFAGGLGDTQYF

j_gene: TRBJ2-5
d_gene: .
abundance: many
v_gene: TRBV6-5
CDR3nt: TGTGCCAGCAGTTACTCGAAAGGTCCCGGGTATCCCCACCAAGAGACCCAGTACTTC
CDR3aa: CASSYSKGPGYPHQETQYF

j_gene: TRBJ2-7
d_gene: TRBD2
abundance: .
v_gene: TRBV4-2
CDR3nt: TGTGCCAGCAGCCAAGATTACGCGGGAGGTTCCTACGAGCAGTACTTC
CDR3aa: CASSQDYAGGSYEQYF

j_gene: TRBJ2-3
d_gene: TRBD2
abundance: .
v_gene: TRBV10-3
CDR3nt: TGTGCCATCAGTTCGGGACTAGCCAGCACAGATACGCAGTATTTT
CDR3aa: CAISSGLASTDTQYF

j_gene: TRBJ1-1
d_gene: .
abundance: .
v_gene: TRBV5-6
CDR3nt: TGTGCCAGCAGCTTAAGGGGTTTTTCCACTGAAGCTTTCTTT
CDR3aa: CASSLRGFSTEAFF

j_gene: TRBJ2-1
d_gene: .
abundance: few
v_gene: TRBV7-9
CDR3nt: TGTGCCAGCACCCCCCCCATGCGGAAGAGCTCCTACAATGAGCAGTTCTTC
CDR3aa: CASTPPMRKSSYNEQFF

j_gene: TRBJ2-1
d_gene: .
abundance: .
v_gene: TRBV6-6
CDR3nt: TGTGCCAGTTCCGGGACATCCACCGACAATGAGCAGTTCTTC
CDR3aa: CASSGTSTDNEQFF

j_gene: TRBJ2-2
d_gene: .
abundance: .
v_gene: TRBV29-1
CDR3nt: TGCAGCGTTCGGCGGGGCGGCACCGGGGAGCTGTTTTTT
CDR3aa: CSVRRGGTGELFF

j_gene: TRBJ2-1
d_gene: .
abundance: few
v_gene: TRBV6-6
CDR3nt: TGTGCCAGCAGCCTGACAGGCAACAATGAGCAGTTCTTC
CDR3aa: CASSLTGNNEQFF

j_gene: TRBJ1-4
d_gene: .
abundance: few
v_gene: TRBV20-1
CDR3nt: TGCAGTGCTAGAGATGCACAGGGAGGTGAAAAACTGTTTTTT
CDR3aa: CSARDAQGGEKLFF

j_gene: TRBJ2-7
d_gene: TRBD2
abundance: .
v_gene: TRBV29-1
CDR3nt: TGCAGCGCCAGACTAGCGGGAGCCTACGAGCAGTACTTC
CDR3aa: CSARLAGAYEQYF

j_gene: TRBJ1-6
d_gene: TRBD1
abundance: .
v_gene: TRBV6-1
CDR3nt: TGTGCCAGCAGTGGACAGGGGGCGTCCTATAATTCACCCCTCCACTTT
CDR3aa: CASSGQGASYNSPLHF

j_gene: TRBJ2-5
d_gene: TRBD1
abundance: many
v_gene: TRBV6-5
CDR3nt: TGTGCCAGCAGACCCGCCTCCGGGACAGGGACGGAGACCCAGTACTTC
CDR3aa: CASRPASGTGTETQYF

j_gene: TRBJ1-2
d_gene: .
abundance: many
v_gene: TRBV7-9
CDR3nt: TGTGCCAGCAGCTTAGCGGCGGTTTATGGCTACACCTTC
CDR3aa: CASSLAAVYGYTF

j_gene: TRBJ2-3
d_gene: .
abundance: few
v_gene: TRBV4-2
CDR3nt: TGTGCCAGCAGCCAAGATCTAACGGGATCGGGCACAGATACGCAGTATTTT
CDR3aa: CASSQDLTGSGTDTQYF

j_gene: TRBJ2-3
d_gene: TRBD2
abundance: .
v_gene: TRBV24-1
CDR3nt: TGTGCCACCAGTGACTCCACGGGACTAGCGGGATACACAGATACGCAGTATTTT
CDR3aa: CATSDSTGLAGYTDTQYF

j_gene: TRBJ2-2
d_gene: .
abundance: .
v_gene: TRBV7-2
CDR3nt: TGTGCCAGCAGCTTAATGGGGGAGAGGGGCACCGGGGAGCTGTTTTTT
CDR3aa: CASSLMGERGTGELFF

j_gene: TRBJ2-7
d_gene: TRBD2
abundance: .
v_gene: TRBV11-2
CDR3nt: TGTGCCAGCAGCTTATTCAGGGAGGGCGAGCAGTACTTC
CDR3aa: CASSLFREGEQYF

j_gene: TRBJ2-5
d_gene: TRBD2
abundance: .
v_gene: TRBV29-1
CDR3nt: TGCAGCGTTGACGCACTAGCGGACCAAGAGACCCAGTACTTC
CDR3aa: CSVDALADQETQYF